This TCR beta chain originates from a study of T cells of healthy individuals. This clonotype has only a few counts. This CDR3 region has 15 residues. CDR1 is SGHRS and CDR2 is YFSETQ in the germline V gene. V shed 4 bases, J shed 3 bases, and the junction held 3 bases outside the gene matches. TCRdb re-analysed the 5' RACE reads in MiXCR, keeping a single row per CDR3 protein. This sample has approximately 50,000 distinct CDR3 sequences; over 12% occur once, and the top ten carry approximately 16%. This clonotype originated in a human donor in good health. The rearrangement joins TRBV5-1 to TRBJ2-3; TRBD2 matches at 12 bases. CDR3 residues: CASSPGLAGTDTQYF. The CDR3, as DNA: TGCGCCAGCAGCCCCGGACTAGCGGGAACAGATACGCAGTATTTT.